The sequence of this T cell receptor (beta chain) was determined in a study of cytomegalovirus exposure and HLA in healthy donors. Germline loops: CDR1 GTSNPN, CDR2 SVGIG (reference sequence). V dropped 4 bases and J dropped 0 bases, with 4 bases sitting between them. This CDR3 has 11 residues. The study's findings and limits: Of the V segments, some could not be distinguished, including TRBV6-2 and TRBV6-3, and were excluded. Several top significant clusters appeared, in a later analysis, to be linked to common viral pathogens. What TCR beta sequences reportedly achieved was accurate prediction of HLA-A and HLA-B alleles in most subjects.

Turning to this clone: Its antigen remains unidentified.

The primer mix had 60 Vbeta and 13 Jbeta primers. The data were produced by immunoSEQ multiplex PCR, yet TCRdb's version contains in-frame clones alone and is incomplete. This sample has 150,000 or so clones; roughly 72% occur once, and the top ten carry approximately 2.1%. Specimen: PBMCs. The TCR originated in a man between 25 and 39 years old in good health and CMV-seronegative. The genes are TRBV30 and TRBJ2-7; D is ambiguous. The CDR3 DNA reads TGTGCCTGGACAGTCTCCTACGAGCAGTACTTC. Translated: CAWTVSYEQYF.